This T cell receptor beta chain was sequenced during a study of T cell changes during pregnancy in multiple sclerosis. Sequencing was performed with immunoSEQ multiplex PCR; in TCRdb, only in-frame clones are kept and a portion is missing. Of 70,000 to 100,000 clones listed, over 85% are singletons. V was clipped by 1 base and J by 2 bases, with 8 bases between them. CDR1 KGHSH and CDR2 LQKENI come from the germline V gene. This CDR3 is built from 14 residues. The specimen comprised peripheral blood, sampled in the third trimester of pregnancy. V gene TRBV18 combines with J gene TRBJ2-5; D is perhaps TRBD2 (5 bases). The TCR originated in a female donor in good health, enrolled as a control in a pregnancy study. CDR3 in amino acids: CASSPLPGQETQYF. In nucleotides, the CDR3 is TGTGCCAGCTCACCACTGCCGGGGCAAGAGACCCAGTACTTC.